This T cell receptor beta chain was observed in a study of CD4 T cells in relation to SARS-CoV-2 and coronaviruses. Study details: PBMCs were cultured with antigen for roughly 10 days before TCR beta sequencing. Study-level results: No donor gave both pre-pandemic and post-infection samples.

Produced via immunoSEQ multiplex PCR; TCRdb's table is partial and in-frame only. The sample holds 35,000 or so clones, 77% seen once. This clone was counted once. As yet, its antigen is unknown. Naive or memory CD4+ cells were cultured 1:1 with T cell-depleted PBMCs plus CEF. The CDR3 has 21 residues. The TCR comes from an adult with COVID-19. This chain links TRBV1 with TRBJ2-3. TRBV1 is recorded as a pseudogene. Sequences were obtained from memory CD4+ T cells from PBMCs, cultured in vitro. CDR3 protein: CTSSRANSNVRRDGCTDTQYF. The CDR3 DNA reads TGCACCAGCAGCCGAGCCAATAGCAACGTCCGTAGGGACGGGTGCACAGATACGCAGTATTTT.